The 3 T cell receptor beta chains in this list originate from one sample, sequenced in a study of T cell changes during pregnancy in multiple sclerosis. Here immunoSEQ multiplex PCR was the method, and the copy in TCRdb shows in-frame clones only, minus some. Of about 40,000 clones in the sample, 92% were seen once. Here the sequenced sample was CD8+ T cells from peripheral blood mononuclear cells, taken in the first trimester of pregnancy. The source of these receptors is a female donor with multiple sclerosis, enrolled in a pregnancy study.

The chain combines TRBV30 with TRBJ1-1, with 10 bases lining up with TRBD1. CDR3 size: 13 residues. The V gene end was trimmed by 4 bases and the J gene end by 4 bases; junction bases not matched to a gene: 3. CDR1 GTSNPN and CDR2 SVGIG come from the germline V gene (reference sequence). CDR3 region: CAWNRDRGTEAFF. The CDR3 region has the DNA TGTGCCTGGAACCGGGACAGGGGCACTGAAGCTTTCTTT.

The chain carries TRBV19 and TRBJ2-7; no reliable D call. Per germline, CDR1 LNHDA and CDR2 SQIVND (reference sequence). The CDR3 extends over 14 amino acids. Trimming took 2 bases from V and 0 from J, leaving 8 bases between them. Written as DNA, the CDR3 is TGTGCCAGTAGTATACTGGGCTCCTCCTACGAGCAGTACTTC. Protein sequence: CASSILGSSYEQYF.

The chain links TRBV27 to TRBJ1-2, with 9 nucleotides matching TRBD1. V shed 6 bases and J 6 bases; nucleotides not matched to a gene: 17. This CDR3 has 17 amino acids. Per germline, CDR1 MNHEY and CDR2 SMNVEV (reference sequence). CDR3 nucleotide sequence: TGTGCCAGCAGCATATACGAGGGGGGGACAGGGCTCGATGGCTACACCTTC. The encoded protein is CASSIYEGGTGLDGYTF.